The T cell receptor (beta chain) described here comes from a study of shared clonotypes between healthy human individuals. The germline V gene encodes CDR1 MNHEY and CDR2 SVGAGI. V lost 6 bases and J lost 5; bases outside the gene matches: 6. This CDR3 region has 14 residues. The assay was immunoSEQ multiplex PCR, and TCRdb's table has in-frame clones only and misses some. Of roughly 700,000 clones listed, about 74% are singletons. The J gene is TRBJ1-5, the V gene TRBV6-5; 8 nucleotides match TRBD1. This receptor was identified in a woman aged 25 to 39 in good health. The sample comprised memory CD4+ T cells sorted from blood. Subset described: CD45RA-negative fraction. In nucleotides, the CDR3 is TGTGCCAGCAGAGGACAGGGAGTTCATCAGCCCCAGCATTTT. It translates to CASRGQGVHQPQHF.